This is a list of T cell receptor beta chains from one sample in a study of OX40 agonist ivuxolimab in advanced cancers. Sequencing used immunoSEQ multiplex PCR; TCRdb keeps in-frame clones, though not all of them. The sample yields some 63,000 clones, around 87% seen once. The source was CD4+ or CD8+ T cells sorted from blood, collected in a trial of the OX40 agonist ivuxolimab. Every receptor here comes from an adult with an advanced solid tumor such as melanoma, head and neck, liver or kidney cancer. CDR3s include the opening cysteine and the closing phenylalanine or tryptophan. The D gene is left open where the match is weak. Expanded clones get a size class; other rows say once, few or many, or leave the size out.

CDR3 length: 15; D gene: -; J gene: TRBJ2-5; V gene: TRBV7-2; clone size: -; CDR3 DNA: TGTGCCAGCAGCTTTAGCGGAACCGCCGGGGAGACCCAGTACTTC; CDR3 protein: CASSFSGTAGETQYF
CDR3 length: 15; D gene: -; J gene: TRBJ2-7; V gene: TRBV4-1; clone size: -; CDR3 DNA: TGCGCCAGCAGCCAAGCGGAAGGCAGGGGGGACGAGCAGTACTTC; CDR3 protein: CASSQAEGRGDEQYF
CDR3 length: 12; D gene: -; J gene: TRBJ1-1; V gene: TRBV6-1; clone size: -; CDR3 DNA: TGTGCCAGCAGAGAAAGGGCCAGAGAAGCTTTCTTT; CDR3 protein: CASRERAREAFF
CDR3 length: 13; D gene: -; J gene: TRBJ2-5; V gene: TRBV29-1; clone size: -; CDR3 DNA: TGCAGCGTTGAAGGGGGTTATCAAGAGACCCAGTACTTC; CDR3 protein: CSVEGGYQETQYF
CDR3 length: 10; D gene: -; J gene: TRBJ1-2; V gene: TRBV19; clone size: -; CDR3 DNA: TGTGCCTCGTGGGGGTACGGCTACACCTTC; CDR3 protein: CASWGYGYTF
CDR3 length: 10; D gene: TRBD1; J gene: TRBJ2-7; V gene: TRBV29-1; clone size: -; CDR3 DNA: TGCAGCGTTAAGGGGGCCGAGCAGTACTTT; CDR3 protein: CSVKGAEQYF
CDR3 length: 16; D gene: -; J gene: TRBJ2-2; V gene: TRBV27; clone size: -; CDR3 DNA: TGTGCCAGCAGTTTTCTGGGGGCCCGGGGTCCCGGGGAGCTGTTTTTT; CDR3 protein: CASSFLGARGPGELFF
CDR3 length: 11; D gene: -; J gene: TRBJ1-5; V gene: TRBV27; clone size: -; CDR3 DNA: TGTGCCGCAGGGTACAATCAGCCCCAGCATTTT; CDR3 protein: CAAGYNQPQHF
CDR3 length: 15; D gene: -; J gene: TRBJ1-1; V gene: TRBV11-2; clone size: -; CDR3 DNA: TGTGCCAGCAGCTTAGCAGGGAACATGAACACTGAAGCTTTCTTT; CDR3 protein: CASSLAGNMNTEAFF
CDR3 length: 15; D gene: TRBD2; J gene: TRBJ2-1; V gene: TRBV7-3; clone size: medium-sized; CDR3 DNA: TGTGCCAGCAGCCAGGTGGGCGGGAGGATGGATGAGCAGTTCTTC; CDR3 protein: CASSQVGGRMDEQFF
CDR3 length: 15; D gene: TRBD1; J gene: TRBJ2-7; V gene: TRBV28; clone size: -; CDR3 DNA: TGTGCCAGCAGTATAGCCGGGACAGCCTCCTACGAGCAGTACTTC; CDR3 protein: CASSIAGTASYEQYF
CDR3 length: 15; D gene: TRBD1; J gene: TRBJ2-7; V gene: TRBV4-1; clone size: -; CDR3 DNA: TGCGCCAGCAGCCACCGACAGGGAGTCGCCTACGAGCAGTACTTC; CDR3 protein: CASSHRQGVAYEQYF
CDR3 length: 17; D gene: TRBD2; J gene: TRBJ2-1; V gene: TRBV5-1; clone size: once; CDR3 DNA: TGCGCCAGCAGCTTGGCATCGGGACTAGCGTATTACAATGAGCAGTTCTTC; CDR3 protein: CASSLASGLAYYNEQFF
CDR3 length: 15; D gene: -; J gene: TRBJ1-1; V gene: TRBV29-1; clone size: few; CDR3 DNA: TGCAGCGTGAAGAGGAGGCTTGCTGGTTTCACTGAAGCTTTCTTT; CDR3 protein: CSVKRRLAGFTEAFF
CDR3 length: 13; D gene: -; J gene: TRBJ1-3; V gene: TRBV25-1; clone size: -; CDR3 DNA: TGTGCCAGCAGTGCCACTCCGGGCCGCATCATATATTTT; CDR3 protein: CASSATPGRIIYF
CDR3 length: 14; D gene: -; J gene: TRBJ2-7; V gene: TRBV5-1; clone size: -; CDR3 DNA: TGCGCCAGCAGCTCTAATATGGCTCTATACGAGCAGTACTTC; CDR3 protein: CASSSNMALYEQYF
CDR3 length: 15; D gene: -; J gene: TRBJ1-1; V gene: TRBV7-9; clone size: -; CDR3 DNA: TGTGCCAGCACCTCGAAACGGGGGCTAAACACTGAAGCTTTCTTT; CDR3 protein: CASTSKRGLNTEAFF
CDR3 length: 14; D gene: -; J gene: TRBJ2-4; V gene: TRBV2; clone size: -; CDR3 DNA: TGTGCCAGCATCGGTTCAGGAGCCAAAAACATTCAGTACTTC; CDR3 protein: CASIGSGAKNIQYF
CDR3 length: 13; D gene: -; J gene: TRBJ1-5; V gene: TRBV5-6; clone size: -; CDR3 DNA: TGTGCCAGCAGCTTGGCTGGGGATCAGCCCCAGCATTTT; CDR3 protein: CASSLAGDQPQHF